This T cell receptor beta chain was profiled in a study of T cells after yellow fever vaccination. The study, taken as a whole, reports: Some clonotypes, a small share, were shared between CD4 and CD8 compartments. Post-booster repertoires again held most primary-vaccination clones (approximately 96% CD4, about 90% CD8). Abundant bulk-population clonotypes could contaminate the FACS-sorted repertoires.

This clonotype has more than one count but fewer than ten. The antigen is unknown. Template switching by 5'RACE produced TCR cDNA, adding a universal primer site and UMIs. TCRdb called the 5' RACE reads again in MiXCR, with one record for every CDR3 protein. The table includes hundreds of thousands of distinct CDR3 sequences, roughly 8.3% detected once. CDR1 is GTSNPN, CDR2 SVGIG, per germline (reference sequence). This CDR3 has 12 amino acids. Between the trimmed V and J ends, which lost 4 bases and 4 bases, there was a span of 7 bases. The source material was PBMCs, sampled approximately 40 days after the first yellow fever vaccination. The rearrangement uses TRBV30 and TRBJ1-4, with unresolved D. The sequence was collected from a man between 18 and 29 years old who received the YFV17D yellow fever vaccine. Here the CDR3 reads CAWTAVNEKLFF. In DNA, the CDR3 is TGTGCCTGGACCGCGGTTAATGAAAAACTGTTTTTT.